This is a list of T cell receptor beta chains from one sample in a study of T cells in Graves' hyperthyroidism and ophthalmopathy. TCRdb used MiXCR to reprocess the multiplex PCR reads, holding one entry per CDR3 protein. The table includes approximately 610,000 distinct CDR3 sequences, about 15% detected once. Input material: blood. Every receptor here comes from a woman aged 40 to 49 with Graves' ophthalmopathy. Both conserved end residues are part of each CDR3. D genes are given only for firm matches. Size is stated for part of the rows, as once, few or many counts, or as a class when the clone is expanded.

J	V	D	size	DNA	CDR3
TRBJ1-1	TRBV3-1	-	few	TGTGCCAGCAGCCAAGGTCGGGGAATACTGAACACTGAAGCTTTCTTT	CASSQGRGILNTEAFF
TRBJ1-2	TRBV4-2	-	-	TGTGCCAGCAGCCAAGTGCCGGGACAATTTAACTATGGCTACACCTTC	CASSQVPGQFNYGYTF
TRBJ2-5	TRBV29-1	TRBD2	many	TGCAGCGTTGATAGTGAGGGAGGGCGGGGCTACTTC	CSVDSEGGRGYF
TRBJ2-6	TRBV6-1	-	-	TGTGCCAGCAGTGTTTGGAGTACTGGGGCCAACGTCCTGACTTTC	CASSVWSTGANVLTF
TRBJ2-4	TRBV20-1	TRBD2	many	TGCAGTGCCACCGGGACTAGAGTTGGCATTCAGTACTTC	CSATGTRVGIQYF
TRBJ1-2	TRBV10-3	-	many	TGTGCCATCAGTGGACAGGAATATGGCTACACCTTC	CAISGQEYGYTF
TRBJ1-1	TRBV6-5	-	many	TGTGCCAGCAGTTCCGGAGTTGGGAACACTGAAGCTTTCTTT	CASSSGVGNTEAFF
TRBJ2-7	TRBV6-2/TRBV6-3	-	many	TGTGCCAGCAGGTTGGCGGGCGCCTACTACGAGCAGTACTTC	CASRLAGAYYEQYF
TRBJ2-3	TRBV29-1	-	-	TGCAGCGTTGCTTCGATAAGCACAGATACGCAGTATTTT	CSVASISTDTQYF
TRBJ2-7	TRBV19	-	many	TGTGCCAGTAGTATAGATGCAGGGGCCTACGAGCAGTACTTC	CASSIDAGAYEQYF
TRBJ2-7	TRBV6-1	-	few	TGTGCCAGCAGTGAAGGGTGGACACAACTCTACGAGCAGTACTTC	CASSEGWTQLYEQYF
TRBJ1-2	TRBV20-1	-	-	TGCAGTGCCGCCCTGACAGATAACTATGGCTACACCTTC	CSAALTDNYGYTF
TRBJ2-5	TRBV5-4	-	-	TGTGCCAGCAGCTTTTTTGGGGCGGCCGAAGAGACCCAGTACTTC	CASSFFGAAEETQYF